The 20 T cell receptor beta chains presented below share a single source sample, sequenced in a study of blood T cell repertoires in COVID-19. This table comes from immunoSEQ multiplex PCR, and its TCRdb copy is limited to in-frame clones, with some not included. Of 130,000 or so clones listed, more than 60% are singletons. Source material: peripheral blood. Receptors originate from a man in his fifties with acute or convalescent COVID-19.

The V and J genes are TRBV3-1 (or the pseudogene TRBV3-2) and TRBJ2-3; tentative D call: TRBD2 (6 bases). The CDR3 extends over 15 amino acids. Deletions cut 4 bases from V and 5 bases from J, with 16 bases between. Germline loops: CDR1 LGHDT, CDR2 YNNKEL (reference sequence). CDR3 bases: TGTGCCAGCAGCCCCGGGACTCCCCCCGGAGATACGCAGTATTTT. This codes for CASSPGTPPGDTQYF.

The chain employs TRBV19 and TRBJ2-5; TRBD1 agrees at 8 bases. Germline CDR1 LNHDA, CDR2 SQIVND (reference sequence). The V gene end was trimmed by 4 bases and the J gene end by 5 bases; junction bases not matched to a gene: 12. The CDR3 is 16 residues long. The CDR3 is CASSRFPGQGRETQYF. The CDR3 nucleotides are TGTGCCAGTAGTAGATTCCCAGGACAGGGACGCGAGACCCAGTACTTC.

The V and J genes are TRBV4-2 and TRBJ2-3; 12 bases are a match to TRBD2. V gave up 0 bases and J gave up 4 bases; unmatched junction bases: 8. Germline CDR1 reads LGHNA; CDR2 reads YNFKEQ. This CDR3 is built from 18 residues. CDR3 sequence: CASSQDPSSGGAADTQYF. The CDR3 DNA reads as TGTGCCAGCAGCCAAGACCCCTCTAGCGGGGGGGCGGCAGATACGCAGTATTTT.

The chain couples TRBV19 to TRBJ1-1; 7 bases align to TRBD1. The V gene's germline CDR1 is LNHDA and CDR2 SQIVND (reference sequence). The CDR3 totals 14 residues. The V segment lost 6 bases and the J segment 3 bases; nucleotides outside the gene matches: 7. The CDR3 region has the DNA TGTGCCAGTAGCCTAATCCAGGGGGACACTGAAGCTTTCTTT. Protein: CASSLIQGDTEAFF.

This clone was counted ten times or more. The chain uses TRBV2 and TRBJ2-7; no definite D call. Germline CDR1 and CDR2: SNHLY and FYNNEI. The CDR3 consists of 13 residues. V lost 4 bases to trimming and J lost 0 bases, with 7 bases between them. The CDR3 is CASSGSPSYEQYF. The DNA of the CDR3 is TGTGCCAGCAGTGGAAGCCCCTCCTACGAGCAGTACTTC.

V is TRBV2 and J is TRBJ2-2, with 7 nucleotides matching TRBD2. The germline V gene encodes CDR1 SNHLY and CDR2 FYNNEI. Trimming at V came to 4 bases and at J to 4 bases, leaving 3 bases not matched to a gene. This CDR3 region has 14 residues. CDR3 residues: CASSVLAVTGELFF. The CDR3 DNA reads as TGTGCCAGCAGTGTTCTAGCGGTCACCGGGGAGCTGTTTTTT.

The rearrangement links TRBV12-5 to TRBJ2-3; 7 positions agree with TRBD1. Germline CDR1 and CDR2: LGHNT and FRNRAP. Germline trimming cut 6 bases from V and 3 bases from J; bases unmatched to any gene: 9. CDR3 length equals 15 residues. CDR3 residues: CASGLGTARTDTQYF. CDR3 DNA: TGTGCTAGTGGCCTAGGGACAGCCAGGACAGATACGCAGTATTTT.

The chain uses TRBV6-6 and TRBJ2-2; 8 positions agree with TRBD1. This CDR3 is built from 13 residues. V dropped 10 bases and J dropped 7; count of bases not matched to a gene: 8. CDR1 MNHNY and CDR2 SVGAGI come from the germline V gene (reference sequence). CDR3 nucleotides: TGTGCCATCGAGGACAGGGCTAACGGGGAGCTGTTTTTT. Translated, it gives CAIEDRANGELFF.

This clone was picked up one time. The chain links TRBV11-3 to TRBJ2-2; TRBD2 agrees at 11 bases. The CDR3 covers 19 residues. The germline gives CDR1 SGHNT, CDR2 YENEEA. The trim removed 4 bases at V and 8 bases at J, leaving 18 bases unmatched. The CDR3 DNA reads TGTGCCAGCAGCTCGACCCGAGGGCTAGCGGGGGGCCGGCGGGGGGAGCTGTTTTTT. Protein: CASSSTRGLAGGRRGELFF.

The chain recombines TRBV9 with TRBJ2-2; TRBD2 might be the D (5 bases). The germline V gene has CDR1 SGDLS and CDR2 YYNGEE. V lost 0 bases and J 7 bases, leaving 10 bases between the germline ends. This CDR3 is 14 amino acids long. CDR3 DNA sequence: TGTGCCAGCAGCGTAGGAGGGCTGGGCGGGGAGCTGTTTTTT. Its translation is CASSVGGLGGELFF.

V is TRBV6-5 and J is TRBJ1-5; 7 positions match TRBD1. CDR1 is MNHEY, CDR2 SVGAGI, per germline. J gave up 0 bases and V 6 bases, and 5 bases lay outside the gene matches. The CDR3 extends over 15 amino acids. This CDR3 reads CASRGTDTSNQPQHF. In DNA form, the CDR3 reads TGTGCCAGCAGGGGGACAGATACTAGCAATCAGCCCCAGCATTTT.

This sequence joins TRBV2 and TRBJ2-3; 12 bases line up with TRBD2. The ends lost 6 bases at V and 1 base at J; junction bases unmatched: 5. Germline V gives CDR1 SNHLY, CDR2 FYNNEI. The CDR3 spans 16 residues. The CDR3 nucleotides read TGTGCCAGCAGCCCTCGACTAGCGGGGGGCACAGATACGCAGTATTTT. Protein sequence: CASSPRLAGGTDTQYF.

This clone was observed once. The chain joins TRBV5-4 to TRBJ1-1; tentative D call: TRBD1 (6 bases). The V end was cut by 0 bases, the J end by 1 base, with 7 bases between. Germline lookup yields CDR1 SGHNT and CDR2 YYREEE (reference sequence). The CDR3 runs to 14 residues. CDR3 DNA sequence: TGTGCCAGCAGCTTGGGAGGGGGGAACACTGAAGCTTTCTTT. It yields the protein CASSLGGGNTEAFF.

V is TRBV29-1 and J is TRBJ1-3; D not certain. The CDR3 spans 13 residues. Between the trimmed V and J ends, which lost 4 bases and 0 bases, there was a span of 7 bases. Looked up from germline, CDR1 is SQVTM and CDR2 is ANQGSEA. The DNA for the CDR3 is TGCAGCGTTGCGTCCGGCTCTGGAAACACCATATATTTT. It translates to CSVASGSGNTIYF.

This chain links TRBV5-1 with TRBJ1-1; TRBD1 matches at 10 bases. V shed 4 bases, J shed 0 bases, and the junction held 6 bases outside the gene matches. The CDR3 has 16 amino acids. The germline CDR1 and CDR2 sequences are SGHRS and YFSETQ. CDR3: CASSPRQGAVNTEAFF. The CDR3 region has the DNA TGCGCCAGCAGCCCGAGACAGGGGGCGGTGAACACTGAAGCTTTCTTT.

The V gene is TRBV12-3 or TRBV12-4, the J gene TRBJ1-1, with D hard to call. This CDR3 spans 13 amino acids. The germline V and J ends were trimmed by 3 bases and 5 bases, with 10 bases remaining between them. The CDR3: CASSFGSETEAFF. In DNA form, the CDR3 reads TGTGCCAGCAGTTTCGGGTCGGAAACTGAAGCTTTCTTT.

The V and J genes are TRBV3-1 (or the pseudogene TRBV3-2) and TRBJ2-3; a weak D match, TRBD2 (6 bases). CDR1 is LGHDT, CDR2 YNNKEL, per germline (reference sequence). V was trimmed by 7 bases and J by 0 bases, leaving 8 bases between them. This CDR3 has 13 residues. This CDR3 is CASNGGSTDTQYF. DNA of the CDR3: TGTGCCAGCAACGGGGGTAGCACAGATACGCAGTATTTT.

The rearrangement joins TRBV5-1 to TRBJ1-1; TRBD1 is a possible D gene (5 bases). Germline V CDR1 and CDR2: SGHRS, YFSETQ. The CDR3 is 12 residues long. The germline V and J ends were trimmed by 4 bases and 6 bases, with 10 bases remaining between them. The CDR3 DNA sequence: TGCGCCAGCAGCCAAACGGGGGCTGAAGCTTTCTTT. It translates to CASSQTGAEAFF.

The J gene is TRBJ2-1, the V gene TRBV7-3; maybe TRBD2 (5 bases). Germline V lookup: CDR1 SGHTA, CDR2 FQGTGA. The CDR3 length is 15 residues. V shed 2 bases and J shed 4 bases, with 12 bases lying between them. This chain's CDR3 is CASSLLGGEYNEQFF. The CDR3 coding sequence is TGTGCCAGCAGCTTACTGGGTGGGGAGTACAATGAGCAGTTCTTC. Drawing the rest from reference TRBV7-3 and TRBJ2-1, the complete variable domain is GAGVSQTPSNKVTEKGKYVELRCDPISGHTALYWYRQSLGQGPEFLIYFQGTGAADDSGLPNDRFFAVRPEGSVSTLKIQRTERGDSAVYLCASSLLGGEYNEQFFGPGTRLTVL.

The rearrangement joins TRBV29-1 to TRBJ1-1, with 7 bases that match TRBD1. The CDR3 extends over 14 amino acids. The germline CDR1 and CDR2 sequences are SQVTM and ANQGSEA. The V segment lost 3 bases and the J segment 4 bases; nucleotides outside the gene matches: 8. The CDR3 sequence is CSVDPDRAGTEAFF. In DNA form, the CDR3 reads TGCAGCGTTGATCCCGACAGGGCTGGCACTGAAGCTTTCTTT.